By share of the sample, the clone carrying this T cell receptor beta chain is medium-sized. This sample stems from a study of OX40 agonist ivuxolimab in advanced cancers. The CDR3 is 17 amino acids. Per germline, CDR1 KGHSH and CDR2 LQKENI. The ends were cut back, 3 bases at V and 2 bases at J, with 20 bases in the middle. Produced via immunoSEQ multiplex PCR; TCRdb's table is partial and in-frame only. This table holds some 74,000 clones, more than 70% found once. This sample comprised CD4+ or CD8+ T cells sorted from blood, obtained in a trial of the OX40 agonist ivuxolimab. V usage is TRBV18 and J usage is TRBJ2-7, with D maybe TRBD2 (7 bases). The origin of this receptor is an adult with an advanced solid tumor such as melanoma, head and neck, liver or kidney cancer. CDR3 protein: CASSPTGGATPPYEQYF. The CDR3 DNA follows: TGTGCCAGCTCACCGACGGGGGGCGCTACCCCTCCCTACGAGCAGTACTTC. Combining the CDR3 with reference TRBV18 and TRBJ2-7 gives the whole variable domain NAGVMQNPRHLVRRRGQEARLRCSPMKGHSHVYWYRQLPEEGLKFMVYLQKENIIDESGMPKERFSAEFPKEGPSILRIQQVVRGDSAAYFCASSPTGGATPPYEQYFGPGTRLTVT.